This T cell receptor (beta chain) is from a study of blood T cells in healthy people across ages. A second PCR, run for roughly 7 to 12 cycles, used a sample-barcoded 5' primer plus a J-beta primer mix. Every sample produced at least 2.5 million CDR3-containing paired-end reads. TCRdb re-analysed the 5' RACE reads in MiXCR, keeping a single row per CDR3 protein. In the table there are about 1,500,000 distinct CDR3 sequences, over 25% of which are singletons. General study points: CMV infection status of these donors was not known.

Many counts were recorded for this clonotype. Its matching antigen is unknown. This CDR3 spans 14 amino acids. Trimming took off 0 bases at V and 13 bases at J, with 19 bases between the two ends. Germline loops: CDR1 DFQATT, CDR2 SNEGSKA (reference sequence). This TCR was sampled from a woman between 25 and 40 years old in good health. Sequenced material: blood. The rearrangement uses TRBV20-1 and TRBJ2-1, with D possibly TRBD2 on 6 matching bases. The CDR3 DNA is TGCAGTGCTAGAGACGGCCCTATCGGTGCGGGACAGTTCTTC. This encodes CSARDGPIGAGQFF.